This TCR beta chain was recorded in a study of blood T cell repertoires in COVID-19. About the research overall: COVID-19 samples, acute and convalescent, were from the United States, Italy and Spain.

Repertoires were generated with immunoSEQ multiplex PCR, while TCRdb's copy carries only in-frame clones and drops some. The sample lists more than 85,000 clones, over 70% occurring once. Germline CDR1 reads MDHEN; CDR2 reads SYDVKM. Trimming removed 8 bases from V and 7 bases from J; junction bases left unmatched: 8. The CDR3 spans 12 residues. The V call is TRBV28, the J call TRBJ2-7; TRBD2 matches 7 bases. Source material: peripheral blood. This TCR came from a man aged 65 to 79 with acute or convalescent COVID-19. The CDR3 bases are TGTGCCAGCCTGGGCGGGAGCAGGGAGCAGTACTTC. It encodes CASLGGSREQYF.